Below are 28 T cell receptor beta chains sequenced from a single sample in a study of blood T cell repertoires in COVID-19 (dated by TCRdb to 2018 to 2020). The library came from the immunoSEQ multiplex PCR assay. TCRdb mirrors the immuneACCESS table, restricted to in-frame sequences. Some clones are absent from its copies; in checked studies, under half trace to an unresolved V gene, and the reason for the others is unknown. The sample records 42,000 or so clones, roughly 92% of which are singletons. The top ten clonotypes cover 9.2% of the sample. The sequenced sample consisted of peripheral blood. These receptors were collected from a man between 45 and 60 years old with active COVID-19.

The rearrangement joins TRBV28 to TRBJ1-5; TRBD1 aligns across 9 bases. V lost 8 bases to trimming and J lost 0 bases; unmatched junction nucleotides: 8. The CDR3 contains 16 residues. Germline values: CDR1 MDHEN, CDR2 SYDVKM. The CDR3 region has the DNA TGTGCCAGCGGTGACAGGGGGTTCATTAGCAATCAGCCCCAGCATTTT. Encoded protein: CASGDRGFISNQPQHF.

This clone came up once. CDR3 sequence (DNA): TGTGCCAGCACCTACAGGGACAGGAACTATGGCTACACCTTC. Its translation: CASTYRDRNYGYTF. The rearrangement uses TRBV6-6 and TRBJ1-2; 8 nucleotides match TRBD1. This CDR3 spans 14 amino acids. Germline loops: CDR1 MNHNY, CDR2 SVGAGI (reference sequence). J was trimmed by 2 bases and V by 7 bases; bases with no gene match: 6.

The chain uses TRBV3-1 (or the pseudogene TRBV3-2) and TRBJ2-5; no clear D gene. CDR1 is LGHDT, CDR2 YNNKEL, per germline (reference sequence). Trimming cost V 2 bases and J 3 bases, with 10 bases left between them. The length of the CDR3 is 14 residues. CDR3 loop: CASSQNGLKETQYF. As DNA, the CDR3 is TGTGCCAGCAGCCAAAACGGTTTGAAAGAGACCCAGTACTTC.

This chain joins TRBV28 and TRBJ1-1; D is uncertain. Per the germline V gene, CDR1 is MDHEN and CDR2 is SYDVKM. V lost 5 bases, J lost 0 bases, and 10 bases lay in between. There are 14 residues in the CDR3. The CDR3 bases are TGTGCCAGCAGTACCCTTGAGGTGAACACTGAAGCTTTCTTT. Amino acid sequence: CASSTLEVNTEAFF.

The chain is built from TRBV12-5 and TRBJ1-2; TRBD1 agrees at 7 bases. The germline CDR1 and CDR2 sequences are LGHNT and FRNRAP. The V and J ends lost 6 bases and 3 bases, in that order; junction bases with no gene match: 4. The CDR3 extends over 13 amino acids. The CDR3 here is CASGPGTDYGYTF. For the CDR3, the DNA is TGTGCTAGTGGACCCGGGACAGACTATGGCTACACCTTC.

This clone has more than one count but fewer than ten. This chain uses TRBV5-1 with TRBJ1-4; maybe TRBD1 (5 bases). The V gene lost 4 bases and the J gene lost 6 bases, with 10 bases spanning the gap. Germline assignment: CDR1 SGHRS and CDR2 YFSETQ. This CDR3 has 13 residues. This CDR3 reads CASSLDNDEKLFF. The CDR3 DNA sequence: TGCGCCAGCAGCCTGGACAACGATGAAAAACTGTTTTTT.

This clone was counted a few times. The chain carries TRBV21-1 and TRBJ2-5; TRBD2, the D gene given by the table, was not confirmed from the DNA. TRBV21-1 is deemed a pseudogene. This CDR3 has 10 amino acids. The CDR3 DNA reads TGTGCCAGCATCCACGGCGGGGGGTACTTC. Its protein is CASIHGGGYF.

This chain joins TRBV19 and TRBJ2-6; 10 bases map to TRBD2. The CDR3 covers 18 residues. The germline gives CDR1 LNHDA, CDR2 SQIVND (reference sequence). Unmatched junction bases numbered 6, after V lost 4 bases and J lost 0 bases. The CDR3 loop is CASSRLAGDLSGANVLTF. DNA for the CDR3: TGTGCCAGTAGTAGACTAGCGGGCGACCTCTCTGGGGCCAACGTCCTGACTTTC.

CDR3 DNA: TGCGCCAGCAGCAGAAACAGGGGGCTCGGGACTGAAGCTTTCTTT. This translates into CASSRNRGLGTEAFF. The chain couples TRBV5-1 to TRBJ1-1; 9 positions match TRBD1. V lost 4 bases, J lost 5 bases, and 9 bases stayed unmatched. In germline, CDR1 is SGHRS, CDR2 YFSETQ. This CDR3 region has 15 residues.

The chain carries TRBV27 and TRBJ2-3; a possible D gene is TRBD2 (5 bases). CDR1 and CDR2 (germline): MNHEY, SMNVEV (reference sequence). This CDR3 has 14 amino acids. V lost 3 bases and J lost 2, with 9 bases in between. The CDR3 DNA follows: TGTGCCAGCAGTTTGAGAGGGATCACAGATACGCAGTATTTT. Its translation is CASSLRGITDTQYF.

This chain joins TRBV10-3 and TRBJ1-5, with 8 bases lining up with TRBD1. CDR3 size: 14 residues. CDR1 is ENHRY, CDR2 SYGVKD, per germline. V lost 6 bases, J lost 7 bases, and 8 bases stayed unmatched. CDR3 DNA sequence: TGTGCCATCAGCTCCGATACAGGGGGACAGCCCCAGCATTTT. The encoded protein is CAISSDTGGQPQHF.

The V gene is TRBV15, the J gene TRBJ2-1; D perhaps matches TRBD1 (6 bases). This CDR3 region has 13 residues. The V end lost 5 bases, the J end lost 7 bases, and 12 bases lay between the germline ends. Germline V gene data show CDR1 as LNHNV and CDR2 as YYDKDF (reference sequence). The DNA for the CDR3 is TGTGCCACCAGCTGGACGAGGGGGAATGAGCAGTTCTTC. Amino acid sequence: CATSWTRGNEQFF.

The chain has TRBV3-1 (or the pseudogene TRBV3-2) and TRBJ2-3; 11 bases line up with TRBD2. The germline V gene has CDR1 LGHDT and CDR2 YNNKEL (reference sequence). After removal of 1 base from V and 4 bases from J, the junction contained 10 bases not matched to a gene. The CDR3 is made up of 18 amino acids. The CDR3 region is CASSQVVLAGVQADTQYF. The CDR3 DNA is TGTGCCAGCAGCCAAGTGGTACTAGCGGGAGTTCAGGCAGATACGCAGTATTTT.

V gene TRBV30 combines with J gene TRBJ2-2, with 9 bases fitting TRBD2. From germline, CDR1 is GTSNPN and CDR2 SVGIG (reference sequence). The V gene end was trimmed by 0 bases and the J gene end by 0 bases; junction bases not matched to a gene: 5. The CDR3 loop spans 17 amino acids. The CDR3 is CAWSVLAGIANTGELFF. Here the CDR3 DNA reads TGTGCCTGGAGTGTACTAGCGGGCATCGCGAACACCGGGGAGCTGTTTTTT. The complete variable domain, with remaining parts taken from reference TRBV30 and TRBJ2-2, reads SQTIHQWPATLVQPVGSPLSLECTVEGTSNPNLYWYRQAAGRGLQLLFYSVGIGQISSEVPQNLSASRPQDRQFILSSKKLLLSDSGFYLCAWSVLAGIANTGELFFGEGSRLTVL.

The chain is built from TRBV4-2 and TRBJ2-2, with TRBD2 matching 7 bases. J was trimmed by 7 bases and V by 0 bases; bases with no gene match: 11. Germline V gene sequence: CDR1 LGHNA, CDR2 YNFKEQ. The length of the CDR3 is 17 residues. CDR3 region: CASSQESGPAGIGELFF. Here the CDR3 DNA reads TGTGCCAGCAGCCAAGAATCGGGCCCAGCGGGAATCGGGGAGCTGTTTTTT.

This clone was found once. The chain couples TRBV11-2 to TRBJ2-2; D not certain. Per germline, CDR1 SGHAT and CDR2 FQNNGV. This CDR3 comprises 12 residues. Trimming stripped 3 bases from V and 6 bases from J, with 5 bases between. For the CDR3, the DNA is TGTGCCAGCAGCTTCCCGTCCGGGGAGCTGTTTTTT. It codes for CASSFPSGELFF.

The chain has TRBV28 and TRBJ2-1; D gene ambiguous. The V end was cut by 6 bases, the J end by 2 bases, with 14 bases between. The germline CDR1 and CDR2 sequences are MDHEN and SYDVKM. CDR3 length: 15 amino acids. CDR3 DNA: TGTGCCAGCAGAACCCCCAGCGATGCCTACAATGAGCAGTTCTTC. Its translation: CASRTPSDAYNEQFF.

J is TRBJ2-5 and V is TRBV24-1; 7 bases are shared with TRBD1. Trimming removed 3 bases from V and 5 bases from J; junction bases left unmatched: 8. From germline, CDR1 is KGHDR and CDR2 SFDVKD. The CDR3 spans 15 residues. The CDR3, as DNA: TGTGCCACCAGTGATACCACAGGGGCATGGGAGACCCAGTACTTC. Residues: CATSDTTGAWETQYF.

This clone came up once. The V gene is TRBV29-1, the J gene TRBJ2-6; 14 nucleotides align to TRBD2. The CDR3 runs to 19 residues. The J segment lost 2 bases and the V segment lost 4 bases, leaving 10 bases of the junction unmatched. Germline CDR1 is SQVTM and CDR2 is ANQGSEA. The CDR3, as DNA: TGCAGCGTTGGACCCCCCGCGGGACTAGCGGGAGCTGGGGCCAACGTCCTGACTTTC. It is translated as CSVGPPAGLAGAGANVLTF.

The chain is built from TRBV27 and TRBJ2-3; 12 positions match TRBD2. Trimming at V came to 5 bases and at J to 10 bases, leaving 10 bases not matched to a gene. The CDR3 runs 15 residues. Per the germline V gene, CDR1 is MNHEY and CDR2 is SMNVEV (reference sequence). DNA of the CDR3: TGTGCCAGCAGTCCCACCCTAGCGGGAGGGCCGGCGCAGTATTTT. Protein: CASSPTLAGGPAQYF.

DNA of the CDR3: TGTGCCAGCAGTCCCTGGACAGGGTCCTATAGCAATCAGCCCCAGCATTTT. Translation: CASSPWTGSYSNQPQHF. The chain is built from TRBV27 and TRBJ1-5; TRBD1 matches at 8 bases. The CDR3 spans 17 residues. In germline, CDR1 is MNHEY, CDR2 SMNVEV (reference sequence). V lost 5 bases to trimming and J lost 0 bases; unmatched junction nucleotides: 9.

This clone has only one observation. The chain carries TRBV10-1 and TRBJ2-1, with 10 nucleotides matching TRBD2. Trimming cost V 2 bases and J 7 bases; bases outside gene matches: 11. In germline, CDR1 is WNHNN, CDR2 SYGVQD (reference sequence). This CDR3 contains 17 residues. CDR3 residues: CASSEGSSGRALNEQFF. DNA for the CDR3: TGCGCCAGCAGTGAGGGGTCCAGCGGGAGGGCCCTAAATGAGCAGTTCTTC.

CDR3 DNA sequence: TGTGCCAGCAGTCCCGGACTAGCCGCTCTAGCCAAAAACATTCAGTACTTC. Translating gives CASSPGLAALAKNIQYF. This sequence joins TRBV27 and TRBJ2-4; 8 positions match TRBD2. With V trimmed by 5 bases and J by 0 bases, 9 bases remained unmatched. CDR1 is MNHEY and CDR2 is SMNVEV in the germline V gene (reference sequence). CDR3 length: 17 amino acids.

The chain employs TRBV19 and TRBJ2-2, with 7 bases matching TRBD2. V was clipped by 8 bases and J by 6 bases; unmatched bases: 9. Per germline, CDR1 LNHDA and CDR2 SQIVND (reference sequence). This CDR3 has 14 residues. CDR3 sequence reads: CASGEGSGAGELFF. The CDR3 DNA is TGTGCCAGTGGGGAGGGTTCGGGTGCCGGGGAGCTGTTTTTT.

This chain connects TRBV11-2 to TRBJ1-2; tentative D call: TRBD1 (5 bases). The CDR3 is 17 amino acids. Per germline, CDR1 SGHAT and CDR2 FQNNGV. V dropped 5 bases and J dropped 4 bases, with 23 bases sitting between them. The CDR3 loop reads CASSPQGGREVTYGYTF. CDR3 sequence (DNA): TGTGCCAGCAGCCCCCAAGGCGGCAGGGAAGTCACCTATGGCTACACCTTC.

This rearrangement joins TRBV5-4 to TRBJ2-7; 8 bases line up with TRBD1. The CDR3 is 15 amino acids. V shed 4 bases, J shed 2 bases, and the junction held 8 bases outside the gene matches. In germline, CDR1 is SGHNT, CDR2 YYREEE (reference sequence). CDR3 bases: TGTGCCAGCAGCCCTCGTAAGGACAGGGCCTACGAGCAGTACTTC. Translation gives CASSPRKDRAYEQYF.

This clone was seen more than once but under ten times. This chain links TRBV4-1 with TRBJ2-7; 10 bases agree with TRBD2. CDR1 and CDR2 (germline): MGHRA, YSYEKL. This CDR3 contains 13 residues. V shed 2 bases and J 6 bases; nucleotides not matched to a gene: 1. Here the CDR3 reads CASSQRTSGEQYF. Written as DNA, the CDR3 is TGCGCCAGCAGCCAACGGACTAGCGGCGAGCAGTACTTC.

The V call is TRBV19, the J call TRBJ1-3, with D possibly being TRBD1 (5 bases). Germline V gene data show CDR1 as LNHDA and CDR2 as SQIVND (reference sequence). The V and J ends lost 4 bases and 0 bases respectively, with 10 bases between them. There are 15 residues in the CDR3. The CDR3 protein is CASSTTVGSGNTIYF. In nucleotides, the CDR3 is TGTGCCAGTAGTACGACAGTAGGCTCTGGAAACACCATATATTTT.